The rows below give T cell receptor beta chains drawn from one sample of a study of T cells in Graves' hyperthyroidism and ophthalmopathy. TCRdb called the multiplex PCR reads again in MiXCR, with one record for every CDR3 protein. The sample carries 370,000 or so distinct CDR3 sequences, 20% to 30% recorded once. Sequenced sample: blood. The receptors here all came from a man in his fifties with Graves' hyperthyroidism. Both conserved end residues are part of each CDR3. A D gene is named only where the DNA matches it firmly. The size of a clone is reported for some rows only, either as once, few or many, or as a class for expanded clones.

-,TRBJ1-2,few,14,TRBV18,CASSTATGRDGYTF,TGTGCCAGCTCAACCGCCACCGGGAGGGACGGCTACACCTTC
TRBD2,TRBJ2-3,many,15,TRBV5-1,CASSLPSGSTDTQYF,TGTGCCAGCAGCTTACCTAGCGGGAGCACAGATACGCAGTATTTT
-,TRBJ2-7,many,13,TRBV28,CASSPGLSYEQYF,TGTGCCAGCAGTCCTGGACTCTCCTACGAGCAGTACTTC
-,TRBJ2-1,many,14,TRBV6-1,CASSVDRTLNEQFF,TGTGCCAGCAGTGTGGACAGAACCCTCAATGAGCAGTTCTTC
TRBD1,TRBJ1-1,-,15,TRBV24-1,CATSDSTGDATEAFF,TGTGCCACCAGTGATTCAACAGGGGATGCCACTGAAGCTTTCTTT
TRBD2,TRBJ2-1,many,15,TRBV9,CASSAGTSGYNEQFF,TGTGCCAGCAGCGCCGGGACTAGCGGCTACAATGAGCAGTTCTTC
TRBD2,TRBJ2-7,many,14,TRBV7-9,CASSHGTSGYEQYF,TGTGCCAGCAGCCACGGGACTAGCGGGTACGAGCAGTACTTC
-,TRBJ2-7,few,13,TRBV6-5,CASSYSSTYEQYF,TGTGCCAGCAGTTACTCGAGTACCTACGAGCAGTACTTC
-,TRBJ2-3,many,12,TRBV11-3,CASSRSPDTQYF,TGTGCCAGCAGCCGATCCCCAGATACGCAGTATTTT
-,TRBJ1-1,-,13,TRBV18,CASSPIFGGEAFF,TGTGCCAGCTCACCAATTTTTGGGGGTGAAGCTTTCTTT
-,TRBJ2-7,many,13,TRBV7-8,CASSLGLNYEQYF,TGTGCCAGCAGCTTAGGCCTAAACTACGAGCAGTACTTC
TRBD1,TRBJ2-5,many,14,TRBV6-5,CASSYLTGGETQYF,TGTGCCAGCAGTTACCTGACAGGGGGGGAGACCCAGTACTTC
-,TRBJ2-7,-,14,TRBV18,CASSHLPHQGEQYF,TGTGCCAGCTCACACCTACCTCATCAGGGCGAGCAGTACTTC
-,TRBJ2-7,many,15,TRBV4-1,CASSQESWSSYEQYF,TGCGCCAGCAGCCAAGAGTCTTGGAGCTCCTACGAGCAGTACTTC
TRBD1,TRBJ1-2,-,14,TRBV27,CASSFADRGGGYTF,TGTGCCAGCAGTTTCGCTGACAGGGGTGGTGGCTACACCTTC
TRBD2,TRBJ2-7,-,17,TRBV7-9,CASSLPGTSDPSYEQYF,TGTGCCAGCAGCTTACCAGGGACTAGCGACCCCTCCTACGAGCAGTACTTC
TRBD1,TRBJ1-2,-,13,TRBV6-1,CASRGQENYGYTF,TGTGCCAGCAGGGGACAGGAAAACTATGGCTACACCTTC
-,TRBJ1-4,-,15,TRBV27,CASSFRTARNEKLFF,TGTGCCAGCAGTTTTCGGACGGCAAGGAATGAAAAACTGTTTTTT
TRBD2,TRBJ2-7,many,16,TRBV6-1,CASSEGLAGSSYEQYF,TGTGCCAGCAGTGAAGGACTAGCGGGAAGCTCCTACGAGCAGTACTTC
-,TRBJ2-1,-,15,TRBV2,CASSEGPEGYNEQFF,TGTGCCAGCAGTGAAGGTCCGGAGGGGTACAATGAGCAGTTCTTC
-,TRBJ1-1,many,13,TRBV28,CASSYSRMGEAFF,TGTGCCAGCAGCTACTCACGGATGGGCGAAGCTTTCTTT
TRBD1,TRBJ2-4,few,15,TRBV28,CASSTTTGSKNIQYF,TGTGCCAGCAGCACTACGACAGGGAGTAAAAACATTCAGTACTTC
-,TRBJ2-2,few,14,TRBV7-9,CASSPRLNTGELFF,TGTGCCAGCAGCCCCAGACTAAACACCGGGGAGCTGTTTTTT
-,TRBJ2-5,-,11,TRBV5-1,CASSPAETQYF,TGCGCCAGCAGCCCAGCGGAGACCCAGTACTTC
TRBD2,TRBJ2-1,few,15,TRBV10-3,CAISTSGRGYNEQFF,TGTGCCATCAGTACCAGCGGGAGAGGCTACAATGAGCAGTTCTTC
-,TRBJ2-7,many,17,TRBV24-1,CATSDTAVGQGNHEQYF,TGTGCCACCAGTGATACTGCCGTGGGGCAGGGGAACCACGAGCAGTACTTC
TRBD2,TRBJ2-3,few,16,TRBV7-3,CASSSTSGREIDTQYF,TGTGCCAGCAGCTCGACTAGCGGGAGGGAGATAGATACGCAGTATTTT
TRBD1,TRBJ1-5,once,15,TRBV6-1,CASSHGTGGRQPQHF,TGTGCCAGCAGTCACGGGACAGGGGGCCGGCAGCCCCAGCATTTT
TRBD2,TRBJ2-7,many,16,TRBV2,CASSKGLAETSYEQYF,TGTGCCAGCAGTAAGGGACTAGCGGAGACCTCCTACGAGCAGTACTTC
TRBD1,TRBJ2-7,-,14,TRBV10-2,CASSEEGAFYEQYF,TGCGCCAGCAGTGAGGAGGGGGCGTTTTACGAGCAGTACTTC
TRBD2,TRBJ2-3,few,16,TRBV6-1,CASSPTSGGYTDTQYF,TGTGCCAGCAGTCCTACTAGCGGCGGCTACACAGATACGCAGTATTTT
-,TRBJ2-7,-,14,TRBV6-1,CASTPIGASYEQYF,TGTGCCAGCACCCCGATTGGCGCCTCCTACGAGCAGTACTTC
TRBD2,TRBJ2-2,-,16,TRBV12-3/TRBV12-4,CASTRPSGGIPGELFF,TGTGCCAGCACCCGCCCTAGCGGGGGGATCCCCGGGGAGCTGTTTTTT
TRBD2,TRBJ2-5,-,14,TRBV20-1,CSALTSGSTETQYF,TGCAGTGCTCTGACTAGCGGGAGTACCGAGACCCAGTACTTC
-,TRBJ1-2,-,15,TRBV20-1,CSARDLRVPFYGYTF,TGCAGTGCTAGAGATCTCCGGGTCCCGTTCTATGGCTACACCTTC